This T cell receptor beta chain was profiled in a study of control samples from healthy donors and cancer patients (dated by TCRdb to the early 2020s). Receptor libraries were prepared by the immunoSEQ multiplex PCR assay. TCRdb holds this immuneACCESS table with in-frame rearrangements only. Some clones are missing; in checked studies, unresolved V genes explain under half, and the rest has no known cause. This sample comprises about 94,000 clones, 75% to 95% of them detected only once. The ten largest clonotypes hold less than 4.5% of the sample. In regard to this clone: Which antigen it targets is not known. No clone much larger than this one lies a single base away; base qualities are absent.

The specimen sequenced was blood. This sequence was found in a young woman in good health.

The bases read TGTGCCAGCAGTTTAGTGGGGCCGGGTTCCCCCTACGAGCAGTACTTC. Its product reads: CASSLVGPGSPYEQYF. The rearrangement combines TRBV27 with TRBJ2-7; perhaps TRBD1 is the D gene, with 5 bases matching. CDR1 MNHEY and CDR2 SMNVEV are derived from the germline V gene (reference sequence). A distance of 16 bases separates the germline ends of V and J, which lose 2 bases and 2 bases respectively. Including the terminal cysteine and phenylalanine, the CDR3 comprises 16 residues. Only the CDR3 DNA stays, 48 bases, in frame from base 1.